What follows is one T cell receptor beta chain and its context. The antigen it recognizes is unknown. Within one base of it there is no much larger clone, and no base qualities were kept. Participants in the prospective study were enrolled through a virtual design, were aged roughly 18 to 100 years, and lived in 20 to 30 United States geographic areas. In the prospective study, cohorts were assigned on the basis of participant-reported clinical history obtained from a screening survey and a study questionnaire. Mobile phlebotomists in the prospective study collected whole blood, serum and a nasopharyngeal or oropharyngeal swab from every participant. Participants in the prospective study had the option to provide additional blood draws and questionnaires over a 2-month period. Before DNA extraction, prospective study blood samples were shipped either frozen or at room temperature. These data are taken from a study of blood T cell repertoires in COVID-19 (TCRdb year 2020). For the wider study: Samples covering the acute and convalescent phases of COVID-19 were provided by collaborators in the United States, Italy and Spain. The prospective study material was composed of cDNA or gDNA derived from T cells, B-cell-depleted T cells, or PBMCs. Subjects who had been exposed to COVID-19, were actively infected with it, or had recovered from it provided the deeply sampled blood TCRbeta repertoires that made up the dataset. The repertoires were made available in a free public database intended to serve as a resource for research on the immune response to SARS-CoV-2. Samples were obtained from the ongoing ImmuneRACE study (first 160 participants) and from over 1,000 subjects provided by 6 global collaborators. A de-identified subject ID, COVID-19 status, age in years and sex were almost always included in the sample metadata. Where available, HLA class I and class II types were taken from metadata supplied by the sample provider and were not determined by assay-based typing. The investigation overall reported the following: The quantity of clinical and demographic metadata differed by source and by participant and was supplied without curation.

The immunoSEQ Assay, a bias-controlled multiplex PCR, was used to amplify TCRbeta CDR3 regions from genomic DNA. The original methods were these. The number of nucleated cells in each sample was estimated from the amplification of reference gene primers within the assay. To quantify the absolute abundance of each unique TCRbeta CDR3 rearrangement, sequence reads were collapsed and filtered. For each sample, productive Simpson clonality was calculated as the square root of Simpson's diversity index over productive rearrangements. Not all clones reach the TCRdb copy of this immuneACCESS table, which keeps in-frame sequences only. Checked studies attribute under half of the gap to unresolved V genes and leave the rest unexplained. V and J calls and clone size follow that table, whereas D and trimming were derived from the DNA. This sample lists around 140,000 clones; around 80% were detected once. The ten biggest clones cover 2% to 3% of the sample.

This clonotype was sampled from a man aged 40-49 years with acute COVID-19. Sequenced: PBMCs or T cells enriched from blood (not recorded which).

The CDR3: CATSRDSYNLNTEAFF. The nucleotide sequence reads TGTGCCACCAGCAGAGATTCGTACAATTTGAACACTGAAGCTTTCTTT. The chain joins TRBV15 to TRBJ1-1; no D gene call is confident. The junction shows trimming of 0 bases on V and 0 bases on J, plus 11 bases between the germline ends. Reading the germline V gene (reference sequence) gives CDR1 LNHNV and CDR2 YYDKDF. Taken from cysteine to phenylalanine, the CDR3 has 16 residues. The DNA shown is the 48-base CDR3, in frame from base 1.